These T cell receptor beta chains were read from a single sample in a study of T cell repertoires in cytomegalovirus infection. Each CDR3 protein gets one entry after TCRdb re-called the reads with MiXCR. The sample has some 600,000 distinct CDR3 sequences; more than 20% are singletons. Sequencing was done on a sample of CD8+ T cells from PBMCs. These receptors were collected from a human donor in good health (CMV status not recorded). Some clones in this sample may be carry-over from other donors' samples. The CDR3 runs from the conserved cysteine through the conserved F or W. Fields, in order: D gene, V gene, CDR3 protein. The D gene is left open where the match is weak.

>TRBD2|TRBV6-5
CASSSLWAGDPTDTQYF
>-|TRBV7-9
CASSLGDEAFF
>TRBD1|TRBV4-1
CASSLGTGDGEKLFF
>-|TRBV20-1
CSAREGGVDEQYF
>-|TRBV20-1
CSADKGNQPQHF
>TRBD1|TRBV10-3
CAISFPPGTGKGSEQFF
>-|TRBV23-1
CASSPRGRLETQYF
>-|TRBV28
CASSFEGRPLNEQFF
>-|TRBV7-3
CASSLTYTPLYNEQFF
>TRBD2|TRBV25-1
CASSHSRDYRTQYF
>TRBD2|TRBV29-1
CSVEDRWRGGTDTQYF
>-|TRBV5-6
CASSRGNSPLHF
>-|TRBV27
CASSASLWGASNQPQHF
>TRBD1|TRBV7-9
CASSMDRGSNQPQHF
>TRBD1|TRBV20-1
CSARSGQASTDTQYF
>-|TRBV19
CASSIFGDQETQYF